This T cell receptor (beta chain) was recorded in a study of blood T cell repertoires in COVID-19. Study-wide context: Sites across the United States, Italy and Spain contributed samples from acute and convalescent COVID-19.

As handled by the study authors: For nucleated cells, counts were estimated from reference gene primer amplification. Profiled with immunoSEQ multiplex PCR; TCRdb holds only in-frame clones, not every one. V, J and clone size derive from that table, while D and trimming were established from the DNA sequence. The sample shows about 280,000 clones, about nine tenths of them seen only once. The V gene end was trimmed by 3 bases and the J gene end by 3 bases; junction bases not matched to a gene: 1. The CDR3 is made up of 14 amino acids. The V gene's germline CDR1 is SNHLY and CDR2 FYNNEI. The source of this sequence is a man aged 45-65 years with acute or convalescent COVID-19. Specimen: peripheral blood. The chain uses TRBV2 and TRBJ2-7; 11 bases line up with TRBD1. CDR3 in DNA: TGTGCCAGCAGTGACGGGACAGGGGGCTACGAGCAGTACTTC. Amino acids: CASSDGTGGYEQYF.